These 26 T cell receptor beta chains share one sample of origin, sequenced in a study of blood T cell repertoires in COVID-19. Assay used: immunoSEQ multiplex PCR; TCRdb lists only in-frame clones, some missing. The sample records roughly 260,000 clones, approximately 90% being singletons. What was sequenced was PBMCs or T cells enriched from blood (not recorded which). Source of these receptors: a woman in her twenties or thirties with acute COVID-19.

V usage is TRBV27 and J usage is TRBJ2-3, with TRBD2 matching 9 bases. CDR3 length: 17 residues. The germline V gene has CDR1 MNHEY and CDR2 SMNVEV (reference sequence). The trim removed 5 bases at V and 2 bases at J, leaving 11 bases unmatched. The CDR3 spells CASSQTRLAEITDTQYF. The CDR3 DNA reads TGTGCCAGCAGTCAGACCCGACTAGCGGAGATCACAGATACGCAGTATTTT.

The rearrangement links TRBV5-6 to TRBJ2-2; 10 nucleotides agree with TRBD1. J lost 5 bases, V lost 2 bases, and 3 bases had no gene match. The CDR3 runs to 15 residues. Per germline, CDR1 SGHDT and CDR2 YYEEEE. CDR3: CASSLGTGVTGELFF. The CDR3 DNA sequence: TGTGCCAGCAGCTTAGGGACAGGGGTAACCGGGGAGCTGTTTTTT.

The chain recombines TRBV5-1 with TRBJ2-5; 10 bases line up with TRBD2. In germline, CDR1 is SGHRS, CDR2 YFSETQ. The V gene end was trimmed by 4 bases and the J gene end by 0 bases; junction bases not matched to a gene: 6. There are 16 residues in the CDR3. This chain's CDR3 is CASSPPSGGYQETQYF. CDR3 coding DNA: TGCGCCAGCAGCCCCCCTAGCGGGGGCTACCAAGAGACCCAGTACTTC. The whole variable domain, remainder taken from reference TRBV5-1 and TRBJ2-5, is KAGVTQTPRYLIKTRGQQVTLSCSPISGHRSVSWYQQTPGQGLQFLFEYFSETQRNKGNFPGRFSGRQFSNSRSEMNVSTLELGDSALYLCASSPPSGGYQETQYFGPGTRLLVL.

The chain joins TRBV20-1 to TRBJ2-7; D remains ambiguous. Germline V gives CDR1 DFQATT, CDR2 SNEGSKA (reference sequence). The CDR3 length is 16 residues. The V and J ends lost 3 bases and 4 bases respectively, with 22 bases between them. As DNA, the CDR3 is TGCAGTGCTAGTCGTACCCTAGACTTGGTGTCGTACGAGCAGTACTTC. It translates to CSASRTLDLVSYEQYF.

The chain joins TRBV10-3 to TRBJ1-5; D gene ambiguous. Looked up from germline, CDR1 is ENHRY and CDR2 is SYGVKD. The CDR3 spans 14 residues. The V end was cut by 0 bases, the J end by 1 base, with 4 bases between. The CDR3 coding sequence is TGTGCCATCAGTGAGTCCCAGAGCAATCAGCCCCAGCATTTT. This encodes CAISESQSNQPQHF.

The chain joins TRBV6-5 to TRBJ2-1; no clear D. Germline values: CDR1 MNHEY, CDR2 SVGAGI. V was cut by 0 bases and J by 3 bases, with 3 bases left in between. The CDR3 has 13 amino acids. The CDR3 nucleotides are TGTGCCAGCAGTTACTCATACTACAATGAGCAGTTCTTC. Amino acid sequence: CASSYSYYNEQFF.

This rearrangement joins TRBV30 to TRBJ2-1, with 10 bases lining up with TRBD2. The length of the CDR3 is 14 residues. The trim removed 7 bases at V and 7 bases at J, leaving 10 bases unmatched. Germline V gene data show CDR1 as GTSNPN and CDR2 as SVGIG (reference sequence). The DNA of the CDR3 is TGTGCCTTACGAGCGGGGGGGCCCAGGAATGAGCAGTTCTTC. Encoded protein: CALRAGGPRNEQFF.

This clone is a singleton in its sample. The CDR3 sequence: CASSQDRRGDCHEQYF. The CDR3 DNA reads TGTGCCAGCAGCCAAGATAGACGGGGGGACTGCCACGAGCAGTACTTC. V and J are TRBV3-1 (or the pseudogene TRBV3-2) and TRBJ2-7; 7 positions match TRBD2. CDR3 length: 16 amino acids. Germline assignment: CDR1 LGHDT and CDR2 YNNKEL (reference sequence). V shed 0 bases and J 5 bases; nucleotides not matched to a gene: 10.

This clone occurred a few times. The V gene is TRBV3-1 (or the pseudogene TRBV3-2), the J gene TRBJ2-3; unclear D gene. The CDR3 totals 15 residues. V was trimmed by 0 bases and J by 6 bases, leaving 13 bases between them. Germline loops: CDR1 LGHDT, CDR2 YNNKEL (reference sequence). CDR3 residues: CASSQDLDVSDTQYF. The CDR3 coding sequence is TGTGCCAGCAGCCAAGATCTAGATGTATCCGATACGCAGTATTTT.

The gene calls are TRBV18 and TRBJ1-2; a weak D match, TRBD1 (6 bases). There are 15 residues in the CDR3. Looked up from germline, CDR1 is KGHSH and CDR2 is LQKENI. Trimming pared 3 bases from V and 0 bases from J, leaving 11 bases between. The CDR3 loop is CASSPGGSANYGYTF. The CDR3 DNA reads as TGTGCCAGCTCACCTGGGGGCTCAGCTAACTATGGCTACACCTTC.

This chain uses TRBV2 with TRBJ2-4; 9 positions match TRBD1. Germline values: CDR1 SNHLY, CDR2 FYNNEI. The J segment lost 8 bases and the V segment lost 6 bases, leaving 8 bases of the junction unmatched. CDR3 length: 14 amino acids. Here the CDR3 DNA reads TGTGCCAGCAGCCTACAGGGGGCTAAGGACATTCAGTACTTC. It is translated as CASSLQGAKDIQYF. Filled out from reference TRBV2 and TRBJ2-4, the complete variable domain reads EPEVTQTPSHQVTQMGQEVILRCVPISNHLYFYWYRQILGQKVEFLVSFYNNEISEKSEIFDDQFSVERPDGSNFTLKIRSTKLEDSAMYFCASSLQGAKDIQYFGAGTRLSVL.

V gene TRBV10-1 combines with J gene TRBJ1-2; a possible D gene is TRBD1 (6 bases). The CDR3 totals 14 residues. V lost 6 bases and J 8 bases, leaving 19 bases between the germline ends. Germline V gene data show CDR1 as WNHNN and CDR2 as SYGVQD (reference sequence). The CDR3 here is CASSARDSGGGYTF. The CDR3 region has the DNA TGCGCCAGCAGCGCCCGTGATTCGGGGGGCGGCTACACCTTC.

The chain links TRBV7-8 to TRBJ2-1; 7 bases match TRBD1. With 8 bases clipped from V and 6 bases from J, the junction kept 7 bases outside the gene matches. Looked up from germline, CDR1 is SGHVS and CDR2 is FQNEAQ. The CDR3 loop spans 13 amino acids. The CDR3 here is CASGQVGGNEQFF. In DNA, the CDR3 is TGTGCCAGCGGACAGGTTGGGGGCAATGAGCAGTTCTTC. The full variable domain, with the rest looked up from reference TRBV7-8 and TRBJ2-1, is GAGVSQSPRYKVAKRGQDVALRCDPISGHVSLFWYQQALGQGPEFLTYFQNEAQLDKSGLPSDRFFAERPEGSVSTLKIQRTQQEDSAVYLCASGQVGGNEQFFGPGTRLTVL.

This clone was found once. The chain's CDR3 is CASTSRAGIYGYTF. The CDR3 coding sequence is TGTGCCAGCACCTCGAGGGCCGGGATCTATGGCTACACCTTC. The chain joins TRBV6-5 to TRBJ1-2; D is undetermined. The V gene's germline CDR1 is MNHEY and CDR2 SVGAGI. The V and J ends lost 7 bases and 4 bases respectively, with 16 bases between them. CDR3 length: 14 amino acids.

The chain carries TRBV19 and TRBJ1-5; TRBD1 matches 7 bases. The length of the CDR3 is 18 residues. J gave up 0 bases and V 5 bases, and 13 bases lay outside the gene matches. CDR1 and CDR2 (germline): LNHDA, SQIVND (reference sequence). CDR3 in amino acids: CASSALSGTAYSNQPQHF. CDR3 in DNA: TGTGCCAGTAGTGCCTTATCCGGGACAGCATATAGCAATCAGCCCCAGCATTTT.

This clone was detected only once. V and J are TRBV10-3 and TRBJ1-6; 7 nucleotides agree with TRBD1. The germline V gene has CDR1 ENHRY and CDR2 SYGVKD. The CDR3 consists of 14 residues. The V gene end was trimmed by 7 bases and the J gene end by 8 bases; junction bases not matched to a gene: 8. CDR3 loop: CAIMSGQRDSPLHF. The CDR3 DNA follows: TGTGCCATCATGTCGGGACAGCGGGATTCACCCCTCCACTTT.

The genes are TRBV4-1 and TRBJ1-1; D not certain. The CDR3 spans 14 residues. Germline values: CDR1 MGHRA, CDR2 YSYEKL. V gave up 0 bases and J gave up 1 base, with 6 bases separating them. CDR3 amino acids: CASSQDRWNTEAFF. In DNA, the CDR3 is TGCGCCAGCAGCCAAGACAGGTGGAACACTGAAGCTTTCTTT.

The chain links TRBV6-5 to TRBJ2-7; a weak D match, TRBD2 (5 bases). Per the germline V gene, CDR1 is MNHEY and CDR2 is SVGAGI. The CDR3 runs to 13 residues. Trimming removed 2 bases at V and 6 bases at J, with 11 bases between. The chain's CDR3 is CASSYLSGSEQYF. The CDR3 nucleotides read TGTGCCAGCAGTTACCTGTCGGGGTCCGAGCAGTACTTC.

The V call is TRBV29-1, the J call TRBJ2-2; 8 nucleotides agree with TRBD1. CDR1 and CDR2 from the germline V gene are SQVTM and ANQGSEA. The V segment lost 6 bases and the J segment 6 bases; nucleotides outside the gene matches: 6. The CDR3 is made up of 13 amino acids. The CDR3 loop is CSVLTGASGELFF. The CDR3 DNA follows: TGCAGCGTCCTGACAGGGGCGTCCGGGGAGCTGTTTTTT.

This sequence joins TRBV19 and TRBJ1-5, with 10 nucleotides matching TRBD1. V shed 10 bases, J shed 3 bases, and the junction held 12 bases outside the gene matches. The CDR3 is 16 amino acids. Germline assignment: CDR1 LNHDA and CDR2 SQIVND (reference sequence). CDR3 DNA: TGTGCCACTGAGAACCGGGACAGGGGTCTCAATCAGCCCCAGCATTTT. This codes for CATENRDRGLNQPQHF. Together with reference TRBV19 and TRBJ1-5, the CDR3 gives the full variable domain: DGGITQSPKYLFRKEGQNVTLSCEQNLNHDAMYWYRQDPGQGLRLIYYSQIVNDFQKGDIAEGYSVSREKKESFPLTVTSAQKNPTAFYLCATENRDRGLNQPQHFGDGTRLSIL.

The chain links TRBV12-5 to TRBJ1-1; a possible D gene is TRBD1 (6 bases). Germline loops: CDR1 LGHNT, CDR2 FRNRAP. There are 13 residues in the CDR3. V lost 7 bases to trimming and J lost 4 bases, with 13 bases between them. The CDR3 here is CASDRDIGTEAFF. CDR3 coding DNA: TGTGCTAGTGACAGGGACATCGGCACTGAAGCTTTCTTT.

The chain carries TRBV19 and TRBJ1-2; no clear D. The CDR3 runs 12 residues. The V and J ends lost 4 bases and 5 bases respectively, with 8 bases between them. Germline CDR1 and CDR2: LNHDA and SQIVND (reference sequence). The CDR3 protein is CASSNTEYGYTF. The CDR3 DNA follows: TGTGCCAGTAGTAATACAGAGTATGGCTACACCTTC.

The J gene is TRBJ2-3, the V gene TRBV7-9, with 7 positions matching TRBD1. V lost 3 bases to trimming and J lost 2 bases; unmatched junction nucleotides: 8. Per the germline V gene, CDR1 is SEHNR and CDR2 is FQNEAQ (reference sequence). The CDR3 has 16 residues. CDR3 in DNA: TGTGCCAGCAGCTTCCGGGGACAGCCACCCACAGATACGCAGTATTTT. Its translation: CASSFRGQPPTDTQYF.

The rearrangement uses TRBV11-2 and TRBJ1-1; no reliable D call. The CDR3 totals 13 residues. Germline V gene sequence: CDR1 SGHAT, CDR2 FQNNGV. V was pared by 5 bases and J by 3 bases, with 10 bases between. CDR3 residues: CASSPRVYTEAFF. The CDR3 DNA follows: TGTGCCAGCAGCCCCCGGGTATACACTGAAGCTTTCTTT.

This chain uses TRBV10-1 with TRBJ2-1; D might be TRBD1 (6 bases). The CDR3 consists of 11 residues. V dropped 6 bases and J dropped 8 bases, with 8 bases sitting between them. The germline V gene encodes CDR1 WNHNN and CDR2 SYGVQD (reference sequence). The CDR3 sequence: CASSAGDEQFF. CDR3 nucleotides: TGCGCCAGCAGCGCAGGGGATGAGCAGTTCTTC.

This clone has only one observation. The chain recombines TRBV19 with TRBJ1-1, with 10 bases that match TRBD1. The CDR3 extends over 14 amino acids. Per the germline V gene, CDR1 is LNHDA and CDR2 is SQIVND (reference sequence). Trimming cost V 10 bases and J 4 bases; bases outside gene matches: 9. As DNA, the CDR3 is TGTGCCACCACGACAGGGGGCGAAGGCACTGAAGCTTTCTTT. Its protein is CATTTGGEGTEAFF.